These 15 T cell receptor beta chains came from one sample sequenced in a study of T-cell reconstitution after alpha-beta-depleted transplantation in children. The library targeted TCRbeta and was prepared with unique molecular identifiers. Each CDR3 protein is one row after TCRdb ran MiXCR on the PCR reads. The table has a few hundred thousand distinct CDR3 sequences, around 20% seen once. Sequences were derived from PBMCs from the stem cell graft donor, sampled from the stem cell graft. The receptors here all came from a human donor who donated a stem cell graft to a child with acute myeloid leukemia.

In this sample, this clonotype turned up a few times. The CDR3 reads CASSLAARPGDTQYF. The CDR3 nucleotides read TGTGCCAGCAGCTTAGCCGCACGCCCGGGAGATACGCAGTATTTT. The chain combines TRBV7-8 with TRBJ2-3; D ambiguous. Trimming pared 0 bases from V and 5 bases from J, leaving 12 bases between. The germline V gene encodes CDR1 SGHVS and CDR2 FQNEAQ. CDR3 length: 15 amino acids.

The chain's CDR3 is CSASDLAGGPQYF. CDR3 coding DNA: TGCAGTGCTAGTGACTTAGCGGGAGGGCCCCAGTACTTC. The V call is TRBV20-1, the J call TRBJ2-5, with TRBD2 matching 11 bases. CDR3 length: 13 amino acids. Trimming at V came to 3 bases and at J to 9 bases, leaving 6 bases not matched to a gene. Per the germline V gene, CDR1 is DFQATT and CDR2 is SNEGSKA (reference sequence).

The chain is built from TRBV4-1 and TRBJ1-1, with D unclear. This CDR3 has 14 residues. Germline CDR1 is MGHRA and CDR2 is YSYEKL. V shed 6 bases and J shed 5 bases, with 16 bases lying between them. Written as DNA, the CDR3 is TGCGCCAGCAGATCCCCGCGGGGTTCGACTGAAGCTTTCTTT. Translating gives CASRSPRGSTEAFF.

This clonotype was recorded a few times. The chain is built from TRBV12-3 or TRBV12-4 and TRBJ1-1, with D unclear. The CDR3 is 13 amino acids. Trimming stripped 5 bases from V and 5 bases from J, with 12 bases between. CDR3 DNA sequence: TGTGCCAGCAGTCTCAGGAGTCGGACTGAAGCTTTCTTT. Encoded protein: CASSLRSRTEAFF.

J is TRBJ2-4 and V is TRBV4-3; D perhaps matches TRBD2 (5 bases). The CDR3 consists of 16 residues. Trimming pared 5 bases from V and 3 bases from J, leaving 17 bases between. CDR1 is LGHNA and CDR2 is YSLEER in the germline V gene. The CDR3, as DNA: TGCGCCAGCAGCACCCGGGGTAGTGGGGACAAAAACATTCAGTACTTC. The encoded protein is CASSTRGSGDKNIQYF.

The chain uses TRBV12-3 or TRBV12-4 and TRBJ2-7, with a weak D call TRBD1 (5 bases). There are 14 residues in the CDR3. V lost 3 bases, J lost 0 bases, and 9 bases lay in between. In nucleotides, the CDR3 is TGTGCCAGCAGTTTTCAGGGCCCCTCCTACGAGCAGTACTTC. Its protein is CASSFQGPSYEQYF.

V usage is TRBV7-3 and J usage is TRBJ2-3; D is possibly TRBD1 or TRBD2 (7 bases each). The CDR3 has 15 amino acids. CDR1 SGHTA and CDR2 FQGTGA come from the germline V gene. Trimming removed 3 bases at V and 8 bases at J, with 18 bases between. CDR3: CASSLAGGAGVTQYF. For the CDR3, the DNA is TGTGCCAGCAGCTTGGCAGGGGGGGCAGGTGTTACGCAGTATTTT.

This clonotype was counted between two and nine times. The chain carries TRBV21-1 and TRBJ2-4. TRBV21-1 is assigned pseudogene status. The CDR3 totals 17 residues. CDR3 sequence reads: CASSKTDTERTKNIQYF. The CDR3 DNA reads TGTGCCAGCAGCAAAACGGACACAGAGAGAACCAAAAACATTCAGTACTTC.

This clonotype was counted between two and nine times. V and J are TRBV4-3 and TRBJ2-2; TRBD1 might be the D (5 bases). V lost 2 bases and J 4 bases, leaving 8 bases between the germline ends. CDR3 size: 14 residues. Germline CDR1 and CDR2: LGHNA and YSLEER. Here the CDR3 reads CASSQYTGTGELFF. The DNA for the CDR3 is TGCGCCAGCAGCCAATACACAGGCACCGGGGAGCTGTTTTTT.

As to this clonotype: With a much larger clone just one base away, this may be a read error. The chain recombines TRBV6-6 with TRBJ2-5; 7 positions agree with TRBD1. The germline V gene has CDR1 MNHNY and CDR2 SVGAGI (reference sequence). CDR3 length equals 13 residues. The trim removed 7 bases at V and 1 base at J, leaving 3 bases unmatched. In DNA form, the CDR3 reads TGTGCCAGCAACCGGGACAGCCAAGAGACCCAGTACTTC. Its protein product is CASNRDSQETQYF.

This clonotype was detected ten times or more. In nucleotides, the CDR3 is TGCAGCGTTCTGGAGAAGCGATTCACAGATACGCAGTATTTT. The encoded protein is CSVLEKRFTDTQYF. V and J are TRBV29-1 and TRBJ2-3; D gene unclear. The CDR3 length is 14 residues. Trimming stripped 5 bases from V and 2 bases from J, with 14 bases between. Germline loops: CDR1 SQVTM, CDR2 ANQGSEA.

The chain is built from TRBV12-3 or TRBV12-4 and TRBJ2-7; 8 positions match TRBD2. CDR3 size: 15 residues. Trimming cost V 4 bases and J 4 bases; bases outside gene matches: 9. CDR3 DNA: TGTGCCAGCAGTTGGGGGAGCGGGAGCCGGTACGAGCAGTACTTC. It specifies CASSWGSGSRYEQYF.

The chain combines TRBV7-9 with TRBJ2-7; 7 bases fit TRBD2. V was pared by 5 bases and J by 5 bases, with 15 bases of the junction left unmatched. There are 16 residues in the CDR3. In germline, CDR1 is SEHNR, CDR2 FQNEAQ (reference sequence). The CDR3 sequence: CASSPVWGRAFNEQYF. The CDR3 DNA sequence: TGTGCCAGCAGCCCAGTGTGGGGGAGGGCCTTTAACGAGCAGTACTTC.

The chain is built from TRBV20-1 and TRBJ1-4; D uncertain. Trimming stripped 7 bases from V and 2 bases from J, with 11 bases between. This CDR3 is built from 13 residues. Germline V CDR1 and CDR2: DFQATT, SNEGSKA (reference sequence). The CDR3 loop is CSVGRTTNEKLFF. CDR3 sequence (DNA): TGCAGTGTAGGACGGACGACTAATGAAAAACTGTTTTTT.

There are many counts of this clonotype. V usage is TRBV5-1 and J usage is TRBJ2-6; D is uncertain. The germline CDR1 and CDR2 sequences are SGHRS and YFSETQ. Between the trimmed V and J ends, which lost 0 bases and 0 bases, there was a span of 4 bases. This CDR3 is 15 amino acids long. The CDR3 region is CASSLDGSGANVLTF. In DNA, the CDR3 is TGCGCCAGCAGCTTGGACGGCTCTGGGGCCAACGTCCTGACTTTC.